Each of the 20 T cell receptor beta chains below was sequenced from the same sample in a study of blood T cell repertoires in COVID-19. Sequencing was performed with immunoSEQ multiplex PCR; in TCRdb, only in-frame clones are kept and a portion is missing. The repertoire has some 110,000 clones, roughly nine tenths of them found once; the top ten carry just over 2%. The source material was peripheral blood. Every receptor here comes from a man aged 50 to 59 with COVID-19, enrolled during active disease.

This sequence joins TRBV5-5 and TRBJ2-3; D not resolved. This CDR3 has 14 residues. The V end lost 4 bases, the J end lost 4 bases, and 13 bases lay between the germline ends. Germline CDR1 is SGHKS and CDR2 is YYEKEE (reference sequence). CDR3 sequence reads: CASSPLGWADTQYF. In DNA form, the CDR3 reads TGTGCCAGCAGCCCACTGGGCTGGGCAGATACGCAGTATTTT.

The chain is built from TRBV18 and TRBJ1-1; 9 bases align to TRBD1. The trim removed 5 bases at V and 3 bases at J, leaving 7 bases unmatched. CDR1 KGHSH and CDR2 LQKENI come from the germline V gene. The CDR3 sequence is 15 residues long. This CDR3 is CASSESGQGYTEAFF. The CDR3 DNA is TGTGCCAGCTCAGAGTCGGGACAGGGTTACACTGAAGCTTTCTTT.

The gene calls are TRBV7-2 and TRBJ2-7, with D perhaps matching TRBD2 (6 bases). V shed 1 base and J shed 3 bases, with 16 bases lying between them. This CDR3 has 16 amino acids. In germline, CDR1 is SGHTA, CDR2 FQGNSA. CDR3 in DNA: TGTGCCAGCAGCTTAGGGGGAGCTAGCGCGTTCTACGAGCAGTACTTC. Its protein is CASSLGGASAFYEQYF.

The gene calls are TRBV27 and TRBJ2-7, with TRBD1 identical over 7 bases. This CDR3 spans 10 amino acids. Germline V gene lookup returns CDR1 MNHEY and CDR2 SMNVEV (reference sequence). CDR3 bases: TGTGCCAGCAGTTCCACGGGACAGCTCGTC. Amino acid sequence: CASSSTGQLV.

The chain recombines TRBV28 with TRBJ2-1; no clear D. This CDR3 region has 15 residues. The germline V gene encodes CDR1 MDHEN and CDR2 SYDVKM. V was clipped by 3 bases and J by 2 bases, with 11 bases between them. CDR3 residues: CASSFTPLPYNEQFF. The CDR3 DNA reads as TGTGCCAGCAGTTTCACTCCTTTGCCCTACAATGAGCAGTTCTTC.

The chain recombines TRBV7-3 with TRBJ1-2, with 10 bases identical to TRBD1. The CDR3 loop spans 13 amino acids. V trimming: 3 bases; J trimming: 5 bases; junction bases outside the gene matches: 0. Germline V gene sequence: CDR1 SGHTA, CDR2 FQGTGA. The CDR3 is CASSLDRGYGYTF. The CDR3 DNA sequence: TGTGCCAGCAGCTTGGACAGGGGGTATGGCTACACCTTC.

This chain's CDR3 is CASSLKGGKSYEQYF. Written as DNA, the CDR3 is TGTGCCAGTAGTCTAAAGGGGGGGAAAAGCTACGAGCAGTACTTC. The chain carries TRBV19 and TRBJ2-7, with D perhaps TRBD2 (7 bases). In germline, CDR1 is LNHDA, CDR2 SQIVND (reference sequence). The CDR3 has 15 residues. The V gene lost 5 bases and the J gene lost 3 bases, with 17 bases spanning the gap.

The rearrangement links TRBV7-8 to TRBJ1-5, with unresolved D. The CDR3 is made up of 13 amino acids. V was clipped by 5 bases and J by 4 bases, with 9 bases between them. Germline CDR1 and CDR2: SGHVS and FQNEAQ. Here the CDR3 DNA reads TGTGCCAGCAGCCGGGGAGGGAATCAGCCCCAGCATTTT. Its translation: CASSRGGNQPQHF. Full variable domain (remainder filled in from reference TRBV7-8 and TRBJ1-5): GAGVSQSPRYKVAKRGQDVALRCDPISGHVSLFWYQQALGQGPEFLTYFQNEAQLDKSGLPSDRFFAERPEGSVSTLKIQRTQQEDSAVYLCASSRGGNQPQHFGDGTRLSIL.

The CDR3 coding sequence is TGTGCCAGCAGTGAGTTCGGAGGGACAGGGGGAAACACCATATATTTT. It codes for CASSEFGGTGGNTIYF. This chain links TRBV6-1 with TRBJ1-3; the match to TRBD1 covers 9 bases. The CDR3 totals 16 residues. Germline V CDR1 and CDR2: MNHNS, SASEGT. The V and J ends lost 3 bases and 4 bases, in that order; junction bases with no gene match: 7.

The rearrangement uses TRBV6-6 and TRBJ2-5; a possible D gene is TRBD2 (6 bases). Germline loops: CDR1 MNHNY, CDR2 SVGAGI (reference sequence). The CDR3 contains 15 residues. The V gene lost 3 bases and the J gene lost 4 bases, with 15 bases spanning the gap. For the CDR3, the DNA is TGTGCCAGCAGTTATACGGGAGTTGAGGCAGAGACCCAGTACTTC. Its translation is CASSYTGVEAETQYF.

The CDR3 nucleotides are TGTGCCAGCAGCTTTACAGGGGGACAAGAGACCCAGTACTTC. Residues: CASSFTGGQETQYF. The genes are TRBV6-2 or TRBV6-3 and TRBJ2-5; 8 bases align to TRBD1. Trimming cost V 6 bases and J 2 bases; bases outside gene matches: 5. The CDR3 length is 14 residues. The germline gives CDR1 MNHEY, CDR2 SVGEGT.

The chain employs TRBV7-2 and TRBJ1-1; D is possibly TRBD1 (5 bases). This CDR3 region has 15 residues. The germline V and J ends were trimmed by 4 bases and 4 bases, with 16 bases remaining between them. Germline CDR1 SGHTA, CDR2 FQGNSA. CDR3 DNA sequence: TGTGCCAGCAGCTCCCGGGCCCCTGACAGCACTGAAGCTTTCTTT. It yields the protein CASSSRAPDSTEAFF.

The chain has TRBV7-3 and TRBJ2-1, with 9 bases that match TRBD1. This CDR3 has 16 amino acids. V dropped 2 bases and J dropped 4; count of bases not matched to a gene: 6. CDR1 and CDR2 (germline): SGHTA, FQGTGA. The CDR3: CASSLSGGQGYNEQFF. CDR3 coding DNA: TGTGCCAGCAGCTTATCCGGGGGACAGGGTTACAATGAGCAGTTCTTC.

The rearrangement links TRBV19 to TRBJ1-1, with D unresolved. Trimming took 4 bases from V and 2 from J, leaving 14 bases between them. CDR1 and CDR2 (germline): LNHDA, SQIVND (reference sequence). This CDR3 is 15 amino acids long. CDR3 DNA: TGTGCCAGTAGTAATAAAGGAGCCGTTAACACTGAAGCTTTCTTT. Its translation: CASSNKGAVNTEAFF.

This clone was detected only a few times. The rearrangement joins TRBV5-8 to TRBJ1-2; no reliable D call. The V gene's germline CDR1 is SGHTS and CDR2 YDEGEE. This CDR3 contains 13 residues. V lost 2 bases to trimming and J lost 2 bases, with 7 bases between them. CDR3 in amino acids: CASSFGKNYGYTF. The CDR3, as DNA: TGTGCCAGCAGCTTCGGGAAAAACTATGGCTACACCTTC.

The V call is TRBV27, the J call TRBJ2-7; no firm D call. This CDR3 is built from 14 residues. Trimming shortened V by 6 bases and J by 5 bases, and 17 bases separated the two germline ends. Germline assignment: CDR1 MNHEY and CDR2 SMNVEV (reference sequence). This chain's CDR3 is CASRPSISIHEQYF. In DNA form, the CDR3 reads TGTGCCAGCAGACCCAGTATCTCCATCCACGAGCAGTACTTC.

DNA of the CDR3: TGTGCCAGCAGCTTAGAAGGGACTGTTTTAACAGATACGCAGTATTTT. Translated, it gives CASSLEGTVLTDTQYF. This rearrangement joins TRBV11-2 to TRBJ2-3, with a tentative D call TRBD2 (6 bases). The CDR3 is 16 amino acids. CDR1 is SGHAT, CDR2 FQNNGV, per germline. V lost 0 bases and J lost 3, with 13 bases in between. Supplemented by reference TRBV11-2 and TRBJ2-3, the full variable domain reads EAGVAQSPRYKIIEKRQSVAFWCNPISGHATLYWYQQILGQGPKLLIQFQNNGVVDDSQLPKDRFSAERLKGVDSTLKIQPAKLEDSAVYLCASSLEGTVLTDTQYFGPGTRLTVL.

The chain couples TRBV28 to TRBJ1-5, with 9 bases lining up with TRBD1. The germline CDR1 and CDR2 sequences are MDHEN and SYDVKM. The V segment lost 2 bases and the J segment 2 bases; nucleotides outside the gene matches: 7. The CDR3 is 17 residues long. The CDR3 loop reads CASSLETGGQGNQPQHF. In DNA form, the CDR3 reads TGTGCCAGCAGTTTAGAGACAGGGGGACAAGGCAATCAGCCCCAGCATTTT.

This chain uses TRBV5-1 with TRBJ2-3; D may be TRBD1 (6 bases). CDR3 size: 16 residues. Deletions cut 0 bases from V and 0 bases from J, with 11 bases between. In germline, CDR1 is SGHRS, CDR2 YFSETQ. The CDR3 DNA sequence: TGCGCCAGCAGCTTGGGGGGGCCTTCTAGCACAGATACGCAGTATTTT. It specifies CASSLGGPSSTDTQYF.

The chain joins TRBV4-3 to TRBJ2-7; 11 nucleotides match TRBD1. Germline loops: CDR1 LGHNA, CDR2 YSLEER. Unmatched junction bases numbered 1, after V lost 3 bases and J lost 3 bases. The CDR3 is 14 amino acids. Here the CDR3 DNA reads TGCGCCAGCAGCCAGGGACAGGGGGACTACGAGCAGTACTTC. Translated, it gives CASSQGQGDYEQYF.